These 28 T cell receptor beta chains were all obtained from the same sample, sequenced in a study of CD8+CD57+ T cells in acquired aplastic anemia. Genomic DNA constituted the template upon which TCR beta VDJ and CDR3 profiling was performed. TCRdb recomputed calls from the reads with MiXCR, one row per CDR3 protein. The repertoire consists of about 190,000 distinct CDR3 sequences, with less than 70% occurring once and the leading ten covering more than 15%. What was sequenced was sorted CD4+, CD8+, or CD8+CD57+ T cells (not recorded which) from PBMCs. These receptors originate from a human donor in good health, serving as a control.

This clonotype was recorded at least ten times. The chain links TRBV12-3 or TRBV12-4 to TRBJ2-2, with a possible D match to TRBD1 (6 bases). The CDR3 is 12 amino acids. V was clipped by 2 bases and J by 10 bases, with 8 bases between them. The CDR3 loop reads CASSLQGLELFF. Written as DNA, the CDR3 is TGTGCCAGCAGTTTACAGGGGTTGGAGCTGTTTTTT.

This clonotype showed up just a few times. The chain links TRBV7-6 to TRBJ1-6, with D possibly TRBD1 on 5 matching bases. This CDR3 is 14 amino acids long. V lost 3 bases and J lost 8, with 11 bases in between. The germline V gene encodes CDR1 SGHVS and CDR2 FNYEAQ. The CDR3 sequence: CASSLGGDHSPLHF. Here the CDR3 DNA reads TGTGCCAGCAGCTTGGGGGGGGACCATTCACCCCTCCACTTT.

The rearrangement links TRBV6-2 or TRBV6-3 to TRBJ1-2; TRBD1 is a possible D gene (5 bases). From germline, CDR1 is MNHEY and CDR2 SVGEGT. V was shortened by 4 bases and J by 4 bases, with 22 bases between the two germline ends. This CDR3 comprises 17 residues. CDR3 sequence reads: CASSCTGTGALLYGYTF. The DNA for the CDR3 is TGTGCCAGCAGTTGCACGGGGACCGGGGCCTTACTCTATGGCTACACCTTC.

The CDR3: CASNAGPGESYEQYF. In DNA form, the CDR3 reads TGCGCCAGCAACGCCGGACCAGGGGAATCCTACGAGCAGTACTTC. This rearrangement joins TRBV10-2 to TRBJ2-7; perhaps TRBD1 as D (6 bases). CDR3 length: 15 residues. CDR1 is WSHSY, CDR2 SAAADI, per germline. V was shortened by 7 bases and J by 1 base, with 17 bases between the two germline ends.

This chain joins TRBV7-8 and TRBJ1-4; 8 bases are a match to TRBD1. This CDR3 spans 15 amino acids. With 5 bases clipped from V and 7 bases from J, the junction kept 9 bases outside the gene matches. The V gene's germline CDR1 is SGHVS and CDR2 FQNEAQ. Written as DNA, the CDR3 is TGTGCCAGCAGCCGCGTGGGGACAGGAGGTGAAAAACTGTTTTTT. It translates to CASSRVGTGGEKLFF.

This clonotype was seen a few times. The chain couples TRBV10-3 to TRBJ1-1; a weak D match, TRBD1 (5 bases). This CDR3 has 13 amino acids. In germline, CDR1 is ENHRY, CDR2 SYGVKD. The V gene lost 7 bases and the J gene lost 1 base, with 10 bases spanning the gap. The CDR3 spells CAIKGLGNTEAFF. The CDR3 DNA reads as TGTGCCATCAAGGGGTTGGGGAACACTGAAGCTTTCTTT.

This clonotype was detected ten times or more. The genes are TRBV7-2 and TRBJ2-7; 8 bases are shared with TRBD2. The CDR3 loop spans 16 amino acids. The germline CDR1 and CDR2 sequences are SGHTA and FQGNSA. V shed 5 bases, J shed 4 bases, and the junction held 13 bases outside the gene matches. DNA for the CDR3: TGTGCCAGCAGCAAACGAGCGGGGGCGACCATTTACGAGCAGTACTTC. Amino acid sequence: CASSKRAGATIYEQYF.

The chain is built from TRBV7-2 and TRBJ1-2; D gene uncertain. Germline CDR1 and CDR2: SGHTA and FQGNSA. The CDR3 is 14 amino acids. V lost 5 bases and J 0 bases, leaving 10 bases between the germline ends. Written as DNA, the CDR3 is TGTGCCAGCAGCCAAGCCGGGACTAACTATGGCTACACCTTC. Translated: CASSQAGTNYGYTF. Using reference TRBV7-2 and TRBJ1-2 for the parts outside the CDR3, the full variable domain is GAGVSQSPSNKVTEKGKDVELRCDPISGHTALYWYRQSLGQGLEFLIYFQGNSAPDKSGLPSDRFSAERTGGSVSTLTIQRTQQEDSAVYLCASSQAGTNYGYTFGSGTRLTVV.

V usage is TRBV24-1 and J usage is TRBJ2-3; D gene ambiguous. The CDR3 extends over 12 amino acids. V lost 10 bases, J lost 11 bases, and 18 bases lay in between. CDR1 and CDR2 from the germline V gene are KGHDR and SFDVKD. The CDR3 is CATGVGYNEQYF. CDR3 coding DNA: TGTGCCACAGGCGTCGGGTACAATGAGCAGTATTTT.

In its sample, this clonotype was seen a few times. J is TRBJ2-7 and V is TRBV7-6; 7 bases map to TRBD2. The germline V gene has CDR1 SGHVS and CDR2 FNYEAQ. The CDR3 runs to 14 residues. Trimming took 4 bases from V and 3 from J; bases not matched to a gene: 6. The CDR3 spells CASSWGGEYYEQYF. In DNA form, the CDR3 reads TGTGCCAGCAGCTGGGGGGGGGAGTACTACGAGCAGTACTTC.

This clonotype was seen ten or more times. V gene TRBV7-2 combines with J gene TRBJ2-3; possibly TRBD1 for D (6 bases). The CDR3 contains 14 residues. Trimming took 2 bases from V and 5 from J, leaving 11 bases between them. Germline assignment: CDR1 SGHTA and CDR2 FQGNSA. CDR3: CASSLSQGLDTQYF. CDR3 sequence (DNA): TGTGCCAGCAGCTTATCGCAGGGGCTAGATACGCAGTATTTT.

This clonotype occurred many times. This chain connects TRBV9 to TRBJ2-7; D not certain. The CDR3 runs to 14 residues. Trimming stripped 0 bases from V and 2 bases from J, with 9 bases between. The germline gives CDR1 SGDLS, CDR2 YYNGEE. DNA of the CDR3: TGTGCCAGCAGCGTAGCCGGAGACCCCTACGAGCAGTACTTC. It yields the protein CASSVAGDPYEQYF.

This clonotype was counted only a few times. The chain carries TRBV4-1 and TRBJ1-3, with 7 nucleotides matching TRBD1. Per the germline V gene, CDR1 is MGHRA and CDR2 is YSYEKL. The junction had 18 bases not matched to a gene; V was cut back by 4 bases and J by 0 bases. The CDR3 has 20 amino acids. The DNA for the CDR3 is TGCGCCAGCAGCCGAACAATAGTTACTCCGGGACAGAGCTCTGGAAACACCATATATTTT. It specifies CASSRTIVTPGQSSGNTIYF.

The rearrangement joins TRBV2 to TRBJ2-7, with 7 bases aligning to TRBD2. V gave up 1 base and J gave up 6 bases; unmatched junction bases: 6. Germline V gene lookup returns CDR1 SNHLY and CDR2 FYNNEI. CDR3 length equals 14 residues. The CDR3 here is CASSEGGGGSEQYF. CDR3 DNA sequence: TGTGCCAGCAGTGAAGGGGGCGGGGGATCCGAGCAGTACTTC.

The J gene is TRBJ1-2, the V gene TRBV9; the D gene is possibly TRBD1 (5 bases). Trimming left V 2 bases short and J 0 bases short, with 11 bases between. Germline V gene sequence: CDR1 SGDLS, CDR2 YYNGEE. This CDR3 is built from 15 residues. The CDR3 DNA reads as TGTGCCAGCAGCGTCGGGGGGGGTGCTAACTATGGCTACACCTTC. Translation gives CASSVGGGANYGYTF.

V gene TRBV7-2 combines with J gene TRBJ2-7, with 7 bases that match TRBD1. Germline V lookup: CDR1 SGHTA, CDR2 FQGNSA. The J segment lost 5 bases and the V segment lost 5 bases, leaving 6 bases of the junction unmatched. CDR3 length: 13 residues. DNA of the CDR3: TGTGCCAGCAGCCAGACAGGGCGCAACGAGCAGTACTTC. It yields the protein CASSQTGRNEQYF.

This clonotype has at least ten counts. Written as DNA, the CDR3 is TGTGCCAGCAGCCCCTTAGCGGGCTCCTACAATGAGCAGTTCTTC. It encodes CASSPLAGSYNEQFF. The chain joins TRBV7-8 to TRBJ2-1; 7 bases line up with TRBD2. The V segment lost 5 bases and the J segment 0 bases; nucleotides outside the gene matches: 4. The CDR3 is 15 amino acids. Germline-derived CDR1 and CDR2 are SGHVS and FQNEAQ. The entire variable domain, with the rest obtained from reference TRBV7-8 and TRBJ2-1, is as follows: GAGVSQSPRYKVAKRGQDVALRCDPISGHVSLFWYQQALGQGPEFLTYFQNEAQLDKSGLPSDRFFAERPEGSVSTLKIQRTQQEDSAVYLCASSPLAGSYNEQFFGPGTRLTVL.

This clonotype was detected many times. V and J are TRBV20-1 and TRBJ2-7; 7 bases agree with TRBD1. This CDR3 contains 14 residues. Germline V lookup: CDR1 DFQATT, CDR2 SNEGSKA (reference sequence). With 1 base clipped from V and 2 bases from J, the junction kept 5 bases outside the gene matches. The CDR3 sequence is CSARVPGGAYEQYF. For the CDR3, the DNA is TGCAGTGCTAGAGTGCCAGGGGGAGCCTACGAGCAGTACTTC.

This chain joins TRBV6-5 and TRBJ2-7, with D unclear. The CDR3 covers 13 residues. Trimming stripped 6 bases from V and 5 bases from J, with 14 bases between. Germline V gives CDR1 MNHEY, CDR2 SVGAGI. As DNA, the CDR3 is TGTGCCAGCAGCCATGGGCGAGGTAACGAGCAGTACTTC. It translates to CASSHGRGNEQYF.

Notes on this clonotype: A read error may explain this, as a much larger clone is one base away. In nucleotides, the CDR3 is TGTGCCAGCAGTTACTCGAAGGGCACAGGGGGGTCTGGCTACACCTTC. Translating gives CASSYSKGTGGSGYTF. J is TRBJ1-2 and V is TRBV6-5, with 8 bases lining up with TRBD1. This CDR3 is built from 16 residues. From germline, CDR1 is MNHEY and CDR2 SVGAGI. The J segment lost 7 bases and the V segment lost 0 bases, leaving 10 bases of the junction unmatched.

This clonotype has a count of ten or more. The chain is built from TRBV12-3 or TRBV12-4 and TRBJ1-2, with D perhaps TRBD1 (5 bases). The ends were cut back, 3 bases at V and 8 bases at J, with 7 bases in the middle. The CDR3 is made up of 11 amino acids. CDR3 residues: CASSLRGGYTF. The DNA of the CDR3 is TGTGCCAGCAGTTTGAGGGGCGGCTACACCTTC.

This chain uses TRBV29-1 with TRBJ2-5, with 9 bases identical to TRBD1. CDR3 length: 13 amino acids. Germline assignment: CDR1 SQVTM and CDR2 ANQGSEA. V shed 7 bases and J 5 bases; nucleotides not matched to a gene: 8. The CDR3, as DNA: TGCAGCGCTTACAGGGGGCAGGGGGAGACCCAGTACTTC. Translated, it gives CSAYRGQGETQYF.

This rearrangement joins TRBV19 to TRBJ2-2; D gene uncertain. The V end lost 3 bases, the J end lost 6 bases, and 11 bases lay between the germline ends. CDR3 size: 14 residues. Germline-derived CDR1 and CDR2 are LNHDA and SQIVND (reference sequence). The CDR3 reads CASSIKVSAGELFF. In DNA, the CDR3 is TGTGCCAGTAGTATTAAGGTTTCCGCCGGGGAGCTGTTTTTT.

This clonotype was observed many times. This sequence joins TRBV4-2 and TRBJ1-5, with TRBD1 matching over 7 bases. The germline CDR1 and CDR2 sequences are LGHNA and YNFKEQ. This CDR3 has 16 residues. Trimming cost V 1 base and J 1 base; bases outside gene matches: 4. DNA for the CDR3: TGTGCCAGCAGCCAAGGGTTACAGGGGAGCAATCAGCCCCAGCATTTT. This translates into CASSQGLQGSNQPQHF.

The chain combines TRBV29-1 with TRBJ2-7, with 9 nucleotides matching TRBD1. The V gene end was trimmed by 4 bases and the J gene end by 2 bases; junction bases not matched to a gene: 3. Germline lookup yields CDR1 SQVTM and CDR2 ANQGSEA. The CDR3 is 13 residues long. The CDR3 sequence: CSVAGTGPYEQYF. CDR3 in DNA: TGCAGCGTTGCCGGGACAGGGCCCTACGAGCAGTACTTC.

This clonotype was counted at least ten times. An end of the junction does not agree with germline; a read error may underlie this. V is TRBV7-7 and J is TRBJ2-1; D is possibly TRBD1 (5 bases). The CDR3 loop spans 15 amino acids. Germline assignment: CDR1 SSHAT and CDR2 FNYEAQ (reference sequence). CDR3 sequence (DNA): TGTGCTAGCAGCGCTACGCCAGGGCGGTACAATGAGCAGTTCTTC. This encodes CASSATPGRYNEQFF.

The chain employs TRBV7-2 and TRBJ1-6; the D gene is possibly TRBD1 (5 bases). The V end lost 5 bases, the J end lost 0 bases, and 11 bases lay between the germline ends. This CDR3 contains 16 residues. Germline V gene data show CDR1 as SGHTA and CDR2 as FQGNSA. In DNA, the CDR3 is TGTGCCAGCAGCATAGACAGTAGCTCCTATAATTCACCCCTCCACTTT. This codes for CASSIDSSSYNSPLHF. Full variable domain (outside the CDR3, taken from reference TRBV7-2 and TRBJ1-6): GAGVSQSPSNKVTEKGKDVELRCDPISGHTALYWYRQSLGQGLEFLIYFQGNSAPDKSGLPSDRFSAERTGGSVSTLTIQRTQQEDSAVYLCASSIDSSSYNSPLHFGNGTRLTVT.

The J gene is TRBJ2-3, the V gene TRBV24-1; a weak D match, TRBD2 (5 bases). CDR1 is KGHDR, CDR2 SFDVKD, per germline. The CDR3 runs to 14 residues. Trimming took off 5 bases at V and 0 bases at J, with 8 bases between the two ends. The CDR3 here is CATSVRGSTDTQYF. DNA for the CDR3: TGTGCCACCAGTGTGAGAGGGAGCACAGATACGCAGTATTTT.